The 6 T cell receptor beta chains given below trace back to one sample, sequenced in a study of shared clonotypes between healthy human individuals. Some clones are missing from TCRdb's copy, which holds only in-frame ones; the method was immunoSEQ multiplex PCR. The table lists more than 2,000,000 clones, 90% to 95% of them singletons. The sequenced sample was naive CD4+ T cells sorted from blood. This sample's subset: CD45RA+ positively selected. The origin of the receptors is a man between 18 and 35 years old in good health.

V and J are TRBV27 and TRBJ2-7; 11 bases line up with TRBD2. The CDR3 is made up of 14 amino acids. Per germline, CDR1 MNHEY and CDR2 SMNVEV (reference sequence). V shed 9 bases, J shed 3 bases, and the junction held 7 bases outside the gene matches. The CDR3 here is CASFAGTSGYEQYF. CDR3 DNA sequence: TGTGCCAGTTTTGCTGGGACTAGCGGCTACGAGCAGTACTTC.

V is TRBV7-2 and J is TRBJ2-7; tentative D call: TRBD1 (5 bases). CDR3 length: 18 residues. V dropped 10 bases and J dropped 2 bases, with 30 bases sitting between them. Per germline, CDR1 SGHTA and CDR2 FQGNSA. This chain's CDR3 is CANPGRPADSHLAYEQYF. The CDR3 DNA reads TGTGCCAACCCTGGGCGACCTGCCGACAGCCACTTAGCCTACGAGCAGTACTTC.

This clone was seen just once. The chain uses TRBV19 and TRBJ2-7, with D hard to call. This CDR3 spans 14 amino acids. Germline V gene lookup returns CDR1 LNHDA and CDR2 SQIVND (reference sequence). Trimming left V 5 bases short and J 5 bases short, with 16 bases between. CDR3 in amino acids: CASSSLEFAHEQYF. CDR3 DNA sequence: TGTGCCAGTAGTTCCCTAGAGTTCGCCCACGAGCAGTACTTC.

V usage is TRBV6-5 and J usage is TRBJ2-7; TRBD1 matches at 9 bases. V lost 6 bases, J lost 0 bases, and 3 bases stayed unmatched. The germline CDR1 and CDR2 sequences are MNHEY and SVGAGI. This CDR3 is 14 amino acids long. As DNA, the CDR3 is TGTGCCAGCAGGGGGACAGGGTCCTCCTACGAGCAGTACTTC. It encodes CASRGTGSSYEQYF.

The rearrangement uses TRBV10-3 and TRBJ1-1; D is possibly TRBD1 (5 bases). The CDR3 extends over 13 amino acids. V was shortened by 4 bases and J by 7 bases, with 13 bases between the two germline ends. Germline-derived CDR1 and CDR2 are ENHRY and SYGVKD. CDR3 region: CAISAGGVIEAFF. The CDR3, as DNA: TGTGCCATCAGTGCCGGGGGGGTAATTGAAGCTTTCTTT.

The genes are TRBV27 and TRBJ2-2, with 8 bases that match TRBD1. The CDR3 consists of 15 residues. The J segment lost 4 bases and the V segment lost 5 bases, leaving 6 bases of the junction unmatched. CDR1 and CDR2 (germline): MNHEY, SMNVEV (reference sequence). CDR3 sequence reads: CASSTWTGTTGELFF. The DNA for the CDR3 is TGTGCCAGCAGTACTTGGACAGGGACCACCGGGGAGCTGTTTTTT.